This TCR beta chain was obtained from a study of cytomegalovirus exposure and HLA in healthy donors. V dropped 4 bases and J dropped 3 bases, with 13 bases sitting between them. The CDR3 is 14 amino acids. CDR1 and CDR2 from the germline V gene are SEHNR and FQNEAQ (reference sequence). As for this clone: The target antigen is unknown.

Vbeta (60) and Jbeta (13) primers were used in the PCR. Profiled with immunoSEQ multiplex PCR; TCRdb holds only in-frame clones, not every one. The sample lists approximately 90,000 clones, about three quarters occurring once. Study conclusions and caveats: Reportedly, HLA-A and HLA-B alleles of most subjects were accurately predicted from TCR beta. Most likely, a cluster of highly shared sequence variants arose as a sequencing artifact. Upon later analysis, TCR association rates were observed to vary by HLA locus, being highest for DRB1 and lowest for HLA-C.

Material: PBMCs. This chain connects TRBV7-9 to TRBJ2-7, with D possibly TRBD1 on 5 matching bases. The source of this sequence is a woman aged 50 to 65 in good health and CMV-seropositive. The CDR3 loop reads CASSYDSQGYEQYF. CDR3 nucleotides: TGTGCCAGCAGCTACGACAGCCAAGGCTACGAGCAGTACTTC.